These 30 T cell receptor beta chains originate from one sample sequenced in a study of blood T cell repertoires in COVID-19. The data were produced by immunoSEQ multiplex PCR, yet TCRdb's version contains in-frame clones alone and is incomplete. The table records approximately 330,000 clones, roughly 87% of them present only once. The sample comprised peripheral blood. Receptors were obtained from a man aged 25 to 40 with COVID-19, enrolled during active disease.

This chain links TRBV7-8 with TRBJ2-2; 10 bases line up with TRBD2. V gave up 0 bases and J gave up 4 bases; unmatched junction bases: 8. Germline V gives CDR1 SGHVS, CDR2 FQNEAQ. CDR3 length: 18 residues. This chain's CDR3 is CASSLATAGGRGTGELFF. CDR3 DNA: TGTGCCAGCAGCTTAGCCACAGCGGGGGGGCGAGGCACCGGGGAGCTGTTTTTT.

This clone appeared once. The chain employs TRBV18 and TRBJ2-7, with a weak D call TRBD1 (6 bases). Germline V CDR1 and CDR2: KGHSH, LQKENI. The CDR3 is 15 amino acids. The V end was cut by 3 bases, the J end by 3 bases, with 15 bases between. CDR3 protein: CASSPIAGTHYEQYF. CDR3 bases: TGTGCCAGCTCACCTATTGCCGGGACACACTACGAGCAGTACTTC.

J is TRBJ2-7 and V is TRBV28, with TRBD2 as a possible D gene (6 bases). The CDR3 is 15 amino acids. Germline CDR1 is MDHEN and CDR2 is SYDVKM. Between the trimmed V and J ends, which lost 7 bases and 1 base, there was a span of 17 bases. The CDR3 DNA sequence: TGTGCCAGCATTCAGTCCGGGACTCTTTCCTACGAGCAGTACTTC. This sequence encodes CASIQSGTLSYEQYF.

The genes are TRBV3-1 (or the pseudogene TRBV3-2) and TRBJ2-7, with 12 bases that match TRBD2. This CDR3 contains 16 residues. Germline trimming cut 4 bases from V and 6 bases from J; bases unmatched to any gene: 10. CDR1 and CDR2 from the germline V gene are LGHDT and YNNKEL (reference sequence). CDR3 nucleotides: TGTGCCAGCAGCCCTAGCGGGAGGGCCAGGTTTCCCGAGCAGTACTTC. It is translated as CASSPSGRARFPEQYF.

The chain carries TRBV2 and TRBJ2-3, with TRBD2 identical over 7 bases. Germline CDR1 reads SNHLY; CDR2 reads FYNNEI. Trimming removed 6 bases from V and 0 bases from J; junction bases left unmatched: 12. The CDR3 consists of 17 residues. CDR3 protein: CASSPTPSGPSTDTQYF. In DNA, the CDR3 is TGTGCCAGCAGCCCTACCCCTAGCGGTCCTAGCACAGATACGCAGTATTTT.

The chain employs TRBV5-1 and TRBJ2-7; the match to TRBD2 covers 7 bases. Germline-derived CDR1 and CDR2 are SGHRS and YFSETQ. V dropped 1 base and J dropped 5; count of bases not matched to a gene: 9. CDR3 length: 15 residues. In nucleotides, the CDR3 is TGCGCCAGCAGCTTGCCACTAGCGACCGCCCACGAGCAGTACTTC. Encoded protein: CASSLPLATAHEQYF.

V usage is TRBV11-3 and J usage is TRBJ1-2, with a possible D match to TRBD1 (5 bases). Germline loops: CDR1 SGHNT, CDR2 YENEEA. This CDR3 has 14 residues. V lost 5 bases to trimming and J lost 8 bases, with 18 bases between them. CDR3 protein: CASSRSRGGQGYTF. The CDR3 DNA reads as TGTGCCAGCAGCCGTAGTCGGGGGGGTCAAGGCTACACCTTC.

J is TRBJ1-2 and V is TRBV15; weak D call: TRBD1 (6 bases). V dropped 5 bases and J dropped 8 bases, with 24 bases sitting between them. This CDR3 is 16 amino acids long. The germline V gene has CDR1 LNHNV and CDR2 YYDKDF (reference sequence). The CDR3 region has the DNA TGTGCCACCAGCTTCGACGAAGACAGGTTTCGAGGAGGCTACACCTTC. Encoded protein: CATSFDEDRFRGGYTF. The whole variable domain, remainder taken from reference TRBV15 and TRBJ1-2, is DAMVIQNPRYQVTQFGKPVTLSCSQTLNHNVMYWYQQKSSQAPKLLFHYYDKDFNNEADTPDNFQSRRPNTSFCFLDIRSPGLGDTAMYLCATSFDEDRFRGGYTFGSGTRLTVV.

The genes are TRBV29-1 and TRBJ2-3; tentatively, D is TRBD1 (7 bases). The CDR3 sequence is 13 residues long. CDR1 is SQVTM and CDR2 is ANQGSEA in the germline V gene. V was pared by 8 bases and J by 11 bases, with 23 bases between. CDR3 bases: TGCAGCCTCATTCAATCGGGGGACAGCCAGCAGTATTTT. Translation: CSLIQSGDSQQYF.

The chain uses TRBV19 and TRBJ1-5; D possibly corresponds to TRBD1 (5 bases). The CDR3 length is 14 residues. Germline CDR1 reads LNHDA; CDR2 reads SQIVND (reference sequence). V shed 7 bases and J shed 5 bases, with 15 bases lying between them. This CDR3 is CASNLRGFHQPQHF. The CDR3 DNA sequence: TGTGCCAGTAATCTGCGGGGGTTTCATCAGCCCCAGCATTTT. The whole variable domain, filled in from reference TRBV19 and TRBJ1-5, reads DGGITQSPKYLFRKEGQNVTLSCEQNLNHDAMYWYRQDPGQGLRLIYYSQIVNDFQKGDIAEGYSVSREKKESFPLTVTSAQKNPTAFYLCASNLRGFHQPQHFGDGTRLSIL.

This rearrangement joins TRBV5-4 to TRBJ1-3; TRBD1 might be the D (6 bases). V lost 0 bases and J lost 4, with 11 bases in between. Germline V gene lookup returns CDR1 SGHNT and CDR2 YYREEE (reference sequence). This CDR3 is 15 amino acids long. As DNA, the CDR3 is TGTGCCAGCAGCTTGGGGGCAGGGACAGGAAACACCATATATTTT. It yields the protein CASSLGAGTGNTIYF.

This clone showed up just once. The CDR3 sequence is CASSPGQGAVGTTEAFF. DNA of the CDR3: TGCGCCAGCAGCCCAGGACAGGGGGCCGTCGGGACCACTGAAGCTTTCTTT. This chain joins TRBV4-1 and TRBJ1-1; the match to TRBD1 covers 11 bases. The CDR3 sequence is 17 residues long. In germline, CDR1 is MGHRA, CDR2 YSYEKL. V lost 4 bases, J lost 4 bases, and 11 bases stayed unmatched.

The chain is built from TRBV28 and TRBJ1-4, with 11 bases lining up with TRBD1. Trimming took 5 bases from V and 11 from J; bases not matched to a gene: 7. This CDR3 is 14 amino acids long. Per germline, CDR1 MDHEN and CDR2 SYDVKM. Here the CDR3 DNA reads TGTGCCAGCAGTCCCGGACAGGGGGCCGGGAAACTGTTTTTT. Its protein product is CASSPGQGAGKLFF.

The chain joins TRBV25-1 to TRBJ2-1, with 9 bases aligning to TRBD1. Germline assignment: CDR1 MGHDK and CDR2 SYGVNS. V lost 4 bases and J lost 5; bases outside the gene matches: 6. The CDR3 is 15 residues long. This CDR3 reads CASSGGTGRNNEQFF. The CDR3 coding sequence is TGTGCCAGCAGTGGAGGGACAGGGCGCAACAATGAGCAGTTCTTC.

This chain links TRBV18 with TRBJ1-2; TRBD1 is a possible D gene (5 bases). The ends were cut back, 1 base at V and 6 bases at J, with 15 bases in the middle. CDR3 length: 15 residues. Germline V gene sequence: CDR1 KGHSH, CDR2 LQKENI. In DNA, the CDR3 is TGTGCCAGCTCACCACGGCAGGGTGGAGTTGATGGCTACACCTTC. Translated: CASSPRQGGVDGYTF.

The chain carries TRBV3-1 (or the pseudogene TRBV3-2) and TRBJ2-7; 8 bases align to TRBD1. Losses at the gene ends were 8 bases for V and 2 bases for J; bases not matched to a gene: 11. Germline assignment: CDR1 LGHDT and CDR2 YNNKEL (reference sequence). The CDR3 contains 15 residues. The CDR3 is CASRKEDRDPYEQYF. The CDR3 DNA reads TGTGCCAGCCGAAAGGAGGACAGGGATCCCTACGAGCAGTACTTC.

J is TRBJ1-2 and V is TRBV12-3 or TRBV12-4, with TRBD1 matching over 7 bases. Trimming removed 5 bases from V and 4 bases from J; junction bases left unmatched: 1. The CDR3 loop spans 12 amino acids. CDR3 in DNA: TGTGCCAGCAGTCGGGACAGCTATGGCTACACCTTC. Amino acid sequence: CASSRDSYGYTF.

V usage is TRBV7-9 and J usage is TRBJ2-1, with D tentatively TRBD2 (6 bases). Germline assignment: CDR1 SEHNR and CDR2 FQNEAQ (reference sequence). The CDR3 sequence is 15 residues long. With 1 base removed from V and 6 bases from J, the gap between germline ends came to 13 bases. Here the CDR3 reads CASSLGGLKGNEQFF. The CDR3 DNA follows: TGTGCCAGCAGCTTAGGGGGACTTAAAGGCAATGAGCAGTTCTTC.

The chain employs TRBV18 and TRBJ1-5; a possible D gene is TRBD1 (6 bases). CDR3 size: 14 residues. Germline-derived CDR1 and CDR2 are KGHSH and LQKENI. V lost 6 bases to trimming and J lost 4 bases, with 13 bases between them. The CDR3 is CASSLMQGNQPQHF. The CDR3 bases are TGTGCCAGCTCGCTCATGCAGGGGAATCAGCCCCAGCATTTT.

The chain has TRBV10-3 and TRBJ1-1, with D uncertain. This CDR3 has 14 residues. V lost 4 bases and J lost 1, with 10 bases in between. Looked up from germline, CDR1 is ENHRY and CDR2 is SYGVKD. This chain's CDR3 is CAISGIPGNTEAFF. The CDR3 coding sequence is TGTGCCATCAGTGGTATCCCGGGGAACACTGAAGCTTTCTTT.

This clone was detected a few times. The chain links TRBV6-5 to TRBJ1-5; D remains ambiguous. This CDR3 region has 14 residues. Germline V gives CDR1 MNHEY, CDR2 SVGAGI. Trimming shortened V by 6 bases and J by 6 bases, and 15 bases separated the two germline ends. CDR3 coding DNA: TGTGCCAGCAGACCTCCGGGAGCGCGTCAGCCCCAGCATTTT. The encoded protein is CASRPPGARQPQHF.

The genes are TRBV5-5 and TRBJ2-3; 7 positions agree with TRBD2. The length of the CDR3 is 18 residues. Germline CDR1 is SGHKS and CDR2 is YYEKEE (reference sequence). V lost 0 bases, J lost 4 bases, and 14 bases stayed unmatched. This CDR3 reads CASSLAISGSPWADTQYF. The CDR3, as DNA: TGTGCCAGCAGCTTGGCGATTAGCGGGTCTCCTTGGGCAGATACGCAGTATTTT.

The CDR3 coding sequence is TGTGCCAGCAGCGGGCCAGGGAACTGGTATGGCTACACCTTC. Translating it yields CASSGPGNWYGYTF. J is TRBJ1-2 and V is TRBV11-2, with D possibly TRBD1 on 5 matching bases. This CDR3 contains 14 residues. In germline, CDR1 is SGHAT, CDR2 FQNNGV. V lost 5 bases to trimming and J lost 5 bases, with 15 bases between them.

As for this clone: The junction shows a germline mismatch at one end, possibly a read error. V and J are TRBV6-5 and TRBJ1-2, with 9 bases matching TRBD1. This CDR3 has 15 amino acids. In germline, CDR1 is MNHEY, CDR2 SVGAGI. CDR3 coding DNA: TGTGCCAGCAGTTACATGACAGGGGGTAACTATGACTACACCTTC. It encodes CASSYMTGGNYDYTF.

V gene TRBV29-1 combines with J gene TRBJ1-2; D possibly corresponds to TRBD1 (5 bases). In germline, CDR1 is SQVTM, CDR2 ANQGSEA. V was clipped by 5 bases and J by 4 bases, with 17 bases between them. This CDR3 is 14 amino acids long. In nucleotides, the CDR3 is TGCAGCGTTACCCAAATCGGCCAGGGCTATGGCTACACCTTC. Translation gives CSVTQIGQGYGYTF.

CDR3 protein: CASSLSGQGVGYTF. CDR3 nucleotides: TGCGCCAGCAGCTTATCGGGACAGGGGGTCGGCTACACCTTC. V is TRBV5-1 and J is TRBJ1-2; 11 positions match TRBD1. The V gene's germline CDR1 is SGHRS and CDR2 YFSETQ. J was trimmed by 8 bases and V by 2 bases; bases with no gene match: 5. This CDR3 is 14 amino acids long.

The CDR3 bases are TGTGCCAGTCGGAGGACAGCAAGCAATCAGCCCCAGCATTTT. The encoded protein is CASRRTASNQPQHF. The chain uses TRBV7-2 and TRBJ1-5; D is possibly TRBD1 (6 bases). CDR1 SGHTA and CDR2 FQGNSA come from the germline V gene. V lost 9 bases, J lost 1 base, and 13 bases lay in between. This CDR3 has 14 residues.

The J gene is TRBJ2-1, the V gene TRBV7-6, with TRBD1 identical over 7 bases. Germline CDR1 SGHVS, CDR2 FNYEAQ. Germline trimming cut 4 bases from V and 6 bases from J; bases unmatched to any gene: 12. The CDR3 covers 16 residues. CDR3 bases: TGTGCCAGCAGCTCCTCCGGTGGGACAGCCATCAATGAGCAGTTCTTC. Translating gives CASSSSGGTAINEQFF.

The CDR3 DNA is TGTGCCAGCTGGTGGCGGGAAGAGACCCAGTACTTC. This translates into CASWWREETQYF. V is TRBV2 and J is TRBJ2-5; possible D gene TRBD2, 5 bases. The germline V gene has CDR1 SNHLY and CDR2 FYNNEI. The CDR3 consists of 12 residues. V gave up 8 bases and J gave up 3 bases, with 10 bases separating them.

The chain employs TRBV7-9 and TRBJ1-4; 8 nucleotides agree with TRBD1. The CDR3 is 15 amino acids. CDR1 is SEHNR and CDR2 is FQNEAQ in the germline V gene (reference sequence). The V gene end was trimmed by 10 bases and the J gene end by 8 bases; junction bases not matched to a gene: 15. CDR3: CAIGESDRVKEKLFF. The CDR3 DNA reads as TGTGCCATTGGGGAGTCGGACAGGGTTAAAGAAAAACTGTTTTTT.